This is a list of T cell receptor beta chains from one sample in a study of read filtering for tumor transcriptome and immune sequencing. In TCRdb, the reads were re-called with MiXCR into one record per CDR3 protein. In the table there are around 140,000 distinct CDR3 sequences, about 13% of which are singletons. Sequenced: a population of CD138-negative cells sorted from bone marrow. The receptors were sampled from a donor at least 40 years old with multiple myeloma. The CDR3 runs from the conserved cysteine through the conserved F or W. The D gene is left open where the match is weak. Expanded clones are given a class, and other clones once, few, many or no size at all.

d_gene	v_gene	abundance	j_gene	CDR3nt	CDR3aa
TRBD1	TRBV14	many	TRBJ2-1	TGTGCCAGCAACGCCCGGGACAGGTCCTACAATGAGCAGTTCTTC	CASNARDRSYNEQFF
.	TRBV7-6	few	TRBJ2-7	TGTGCCAGCAGCTTATTCCAGGACTTCTCCTACGAGCAGTACTTC	CASSLFQDFSYEQYF
TRBD1	TRBV12-3/TRBV12-4	many	TRBJ1-2	TGTGCCAGCAGCCCCACAAAGGGGGCCCACTATGGCTACACCTTC	CASSPTKGAHYGYTF
.	TRBV27	few	TRBJ2-7	TGTGCCAGCAGTTCAGGACTACACAGTGCCTACGAGCAGTACTTC	CASSSGLHSAYEQYF
.	TRBV6-2/TRBV6-3	many	TRBJ2-7	TGTGCCAGCAGTTCAGGGATCTCCTACGAGCAGTACTTC	CASSSGISYEQYF
.	TRBV5-1	many	TRBJ2-5	TGCGCCAGCAGCTTGGGAGGGACCGATCCATGGACCCAGTACTTC	CASSLGGTDPWTQYF
TRBD2	TRBV7-3	many	TRBJ2-1	TGTGCCAGCAGCCCAGTGGGGACTACAGACAATGAGCAGTTCTTC	CASSPVGTTDNEQFF
.	TRBV20-1	few	TRBJ2-4	TGCAGTGCTTCTCAACCCGAAGGCATTCAGTACTTC	CSASQPEGIQYF
TRBD2	TRBV13	many	TRBJ2-1	TGTGCCAGCAACCCGGTGGCGGGAGGGGGGGGTTTTGGGCAGTTCTTC	CASNPVAGGGGFGQFF
.	TRBV29-1	many	TRBJ1-5	TGCAGCGTTGAACAGCTCAATCAGCCCCAGCATTTT	CSVEQLNQPQHF
TRBD1	TRBV7-3	.	TRBJ2-5	TGTGCCAGCAGCTCCAACGTTGCCGGGACAGGGCGACAGACCCAGTACTTC	CASSSNVAGTGRQTQYF
TRBD2	TRBV12-3/TRBV12-4	many	TRBJ2-3	TGTGCCAGCAGCCGAAGTGGGACTAGCGGAAAGAGCACAGATACGCAGTATTTT	CASSRSGTSGKSTDTQYF
.	TRBV10-3	many	TRBJ2-3	TGTGCTATCAGTTTTAGCGTTGGCACAGATACGCAGTATTTT	CAISFSVGTDTQYF
TRBD2	TRBV20-1	many	TRBJ2-5	TGCAGTGCGCACCCTCCGGGACTAGCGGGAGAGACCCAGTACTTC	CSAHPPGLAGETQYF
.	TRBV9	few	TRBJ2-1	TGTGCCAGCAGCGTAGGAACGCGGTCCTACAATGAGCAGTTCTTC	CASSVGTRSYNEQFF
TRBD2	TRBV20-1	few	TRBJ2-3	TGCAGTGCCCCTGGGACTAGCGCAGGCACAGATACGCAGTATTTT	CSAPGTSAGTDTQYF
TRBD1	TRBV20-1	many	TRBJ1-6	TGCAGTGCTAGAGCTGCGGGACAGGGGAGTTCACCCCTCCACTTT	CSARAAGQGSSPLHF
.	TRBV20-1	many	TRBJ1-2	TGCAGTGCTAGAATGGCCTCCTATGGCTACACCTTC	CSARMASYGYTF
.	TRBV14	many	TRBJ2-1	TGTGCCAGCAGCCAGGACCTGCTTGGCGCCCGCCGAAGCAATGAGCAGTTCTTC	CASSQDLLGARRSNEQFF
.	TRBV25-1	many	TRBJ1-1	TGTGCCAGCAGGGGGGGGGTAGGGACTGAAGCTTTCTTT	CASRGGVGTEAFF
TRBD2	TRBV29-1	many	TRBJ2-1	TGCAGCGTTGAACGACTAGCTAGGGATGAGCAGTTCTTC	CSVERLARDEQFF
.	TRBV6-1	many	TRBJ2-1	TGTGCCAGCAGTGAAGCCTACAATGAGCAGTTCTTC	CASSEAYNEQFF
.	TRBV29-1	many	TRBJ2-3	TGCAGCGTTGAAGACCTTCAAACAAGCACAGATACGCAGTATTTT	CSVEDLQTSTDTQYF
TRBD1	TRBV4-1	.	TRBJ1-1	TGCGCCAGCAGCCAAACGTTCTTGGACAGGGCGGTAAACACTGAAGCTTTCTTT	CASSQTFLDRAVNTEAFF
TRBD2	TRBV7-9	many	TRBJ2-7	TGTGCCAGCAGCCCTTGGACTAGCTCCTACGAGCAGTACTTC	CASSPWTSSYEQYF
.	TRBV20-1	.	TRBJ2-7	TGCAGTGCGCTGGGGGAGAAGTACGAGCAGTACTTC	CSALGEKYEQYF